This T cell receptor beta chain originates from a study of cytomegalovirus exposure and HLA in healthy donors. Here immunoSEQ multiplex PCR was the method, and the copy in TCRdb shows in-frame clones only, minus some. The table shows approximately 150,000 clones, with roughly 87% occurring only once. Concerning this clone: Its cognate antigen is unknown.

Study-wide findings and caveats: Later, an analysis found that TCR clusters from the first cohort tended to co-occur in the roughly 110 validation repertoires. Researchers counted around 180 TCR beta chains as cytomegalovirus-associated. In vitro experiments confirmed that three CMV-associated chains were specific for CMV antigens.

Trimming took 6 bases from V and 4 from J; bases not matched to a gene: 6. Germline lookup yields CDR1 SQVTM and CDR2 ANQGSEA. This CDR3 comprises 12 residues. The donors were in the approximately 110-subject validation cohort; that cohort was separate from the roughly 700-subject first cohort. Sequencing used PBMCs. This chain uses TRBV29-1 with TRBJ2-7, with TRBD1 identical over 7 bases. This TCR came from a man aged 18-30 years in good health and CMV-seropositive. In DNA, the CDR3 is TGCAGCGTCGGGACAGTTGGTTACGAGCAGTACTTC. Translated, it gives CSVGTVGYEQYF.